The source of this T cell receptor (beta chain) is a study of beta chain features in type 1 diabetes. Overall study results and limits: Within each of all four CD4+ subsets, Type 1 diabetes patients had TCRB CDR3s that were moderately but significantly shorter.

The sequenced template was cDNA made from the entire isolated RNA. TCRdb's copy holds only in-frame clones and misses some; the assay was immunoSEQ multiplex PCR. Of 450,000 to 600,000 clones detected, roughly 31% appear once; the ten largest clones hold around 0.065%. V gave up 2 bases and J gave up 4 bases, with 15 bases separating them. The CDR3 has 16 amino acids. Germline CDR1 LGHNA, CDR2 YNFKEQ. As concerns this clone: Its specificity is not known.

Source material: naive CD4+ T cells from blood. This chain connects TRBV4-2 to TRBJ1-5, with D perhaps matching TRBD1 (6 bases). The clonotype was recovered from a man in his late teens or twenties in good health. The DNA for the CDR3 is TGTGCCAGCAGCCAAATTGCAGGGGCCCGGAATCAGCCCCAGCATTTT. Protein product: CASSQIAGARNQPQHF.